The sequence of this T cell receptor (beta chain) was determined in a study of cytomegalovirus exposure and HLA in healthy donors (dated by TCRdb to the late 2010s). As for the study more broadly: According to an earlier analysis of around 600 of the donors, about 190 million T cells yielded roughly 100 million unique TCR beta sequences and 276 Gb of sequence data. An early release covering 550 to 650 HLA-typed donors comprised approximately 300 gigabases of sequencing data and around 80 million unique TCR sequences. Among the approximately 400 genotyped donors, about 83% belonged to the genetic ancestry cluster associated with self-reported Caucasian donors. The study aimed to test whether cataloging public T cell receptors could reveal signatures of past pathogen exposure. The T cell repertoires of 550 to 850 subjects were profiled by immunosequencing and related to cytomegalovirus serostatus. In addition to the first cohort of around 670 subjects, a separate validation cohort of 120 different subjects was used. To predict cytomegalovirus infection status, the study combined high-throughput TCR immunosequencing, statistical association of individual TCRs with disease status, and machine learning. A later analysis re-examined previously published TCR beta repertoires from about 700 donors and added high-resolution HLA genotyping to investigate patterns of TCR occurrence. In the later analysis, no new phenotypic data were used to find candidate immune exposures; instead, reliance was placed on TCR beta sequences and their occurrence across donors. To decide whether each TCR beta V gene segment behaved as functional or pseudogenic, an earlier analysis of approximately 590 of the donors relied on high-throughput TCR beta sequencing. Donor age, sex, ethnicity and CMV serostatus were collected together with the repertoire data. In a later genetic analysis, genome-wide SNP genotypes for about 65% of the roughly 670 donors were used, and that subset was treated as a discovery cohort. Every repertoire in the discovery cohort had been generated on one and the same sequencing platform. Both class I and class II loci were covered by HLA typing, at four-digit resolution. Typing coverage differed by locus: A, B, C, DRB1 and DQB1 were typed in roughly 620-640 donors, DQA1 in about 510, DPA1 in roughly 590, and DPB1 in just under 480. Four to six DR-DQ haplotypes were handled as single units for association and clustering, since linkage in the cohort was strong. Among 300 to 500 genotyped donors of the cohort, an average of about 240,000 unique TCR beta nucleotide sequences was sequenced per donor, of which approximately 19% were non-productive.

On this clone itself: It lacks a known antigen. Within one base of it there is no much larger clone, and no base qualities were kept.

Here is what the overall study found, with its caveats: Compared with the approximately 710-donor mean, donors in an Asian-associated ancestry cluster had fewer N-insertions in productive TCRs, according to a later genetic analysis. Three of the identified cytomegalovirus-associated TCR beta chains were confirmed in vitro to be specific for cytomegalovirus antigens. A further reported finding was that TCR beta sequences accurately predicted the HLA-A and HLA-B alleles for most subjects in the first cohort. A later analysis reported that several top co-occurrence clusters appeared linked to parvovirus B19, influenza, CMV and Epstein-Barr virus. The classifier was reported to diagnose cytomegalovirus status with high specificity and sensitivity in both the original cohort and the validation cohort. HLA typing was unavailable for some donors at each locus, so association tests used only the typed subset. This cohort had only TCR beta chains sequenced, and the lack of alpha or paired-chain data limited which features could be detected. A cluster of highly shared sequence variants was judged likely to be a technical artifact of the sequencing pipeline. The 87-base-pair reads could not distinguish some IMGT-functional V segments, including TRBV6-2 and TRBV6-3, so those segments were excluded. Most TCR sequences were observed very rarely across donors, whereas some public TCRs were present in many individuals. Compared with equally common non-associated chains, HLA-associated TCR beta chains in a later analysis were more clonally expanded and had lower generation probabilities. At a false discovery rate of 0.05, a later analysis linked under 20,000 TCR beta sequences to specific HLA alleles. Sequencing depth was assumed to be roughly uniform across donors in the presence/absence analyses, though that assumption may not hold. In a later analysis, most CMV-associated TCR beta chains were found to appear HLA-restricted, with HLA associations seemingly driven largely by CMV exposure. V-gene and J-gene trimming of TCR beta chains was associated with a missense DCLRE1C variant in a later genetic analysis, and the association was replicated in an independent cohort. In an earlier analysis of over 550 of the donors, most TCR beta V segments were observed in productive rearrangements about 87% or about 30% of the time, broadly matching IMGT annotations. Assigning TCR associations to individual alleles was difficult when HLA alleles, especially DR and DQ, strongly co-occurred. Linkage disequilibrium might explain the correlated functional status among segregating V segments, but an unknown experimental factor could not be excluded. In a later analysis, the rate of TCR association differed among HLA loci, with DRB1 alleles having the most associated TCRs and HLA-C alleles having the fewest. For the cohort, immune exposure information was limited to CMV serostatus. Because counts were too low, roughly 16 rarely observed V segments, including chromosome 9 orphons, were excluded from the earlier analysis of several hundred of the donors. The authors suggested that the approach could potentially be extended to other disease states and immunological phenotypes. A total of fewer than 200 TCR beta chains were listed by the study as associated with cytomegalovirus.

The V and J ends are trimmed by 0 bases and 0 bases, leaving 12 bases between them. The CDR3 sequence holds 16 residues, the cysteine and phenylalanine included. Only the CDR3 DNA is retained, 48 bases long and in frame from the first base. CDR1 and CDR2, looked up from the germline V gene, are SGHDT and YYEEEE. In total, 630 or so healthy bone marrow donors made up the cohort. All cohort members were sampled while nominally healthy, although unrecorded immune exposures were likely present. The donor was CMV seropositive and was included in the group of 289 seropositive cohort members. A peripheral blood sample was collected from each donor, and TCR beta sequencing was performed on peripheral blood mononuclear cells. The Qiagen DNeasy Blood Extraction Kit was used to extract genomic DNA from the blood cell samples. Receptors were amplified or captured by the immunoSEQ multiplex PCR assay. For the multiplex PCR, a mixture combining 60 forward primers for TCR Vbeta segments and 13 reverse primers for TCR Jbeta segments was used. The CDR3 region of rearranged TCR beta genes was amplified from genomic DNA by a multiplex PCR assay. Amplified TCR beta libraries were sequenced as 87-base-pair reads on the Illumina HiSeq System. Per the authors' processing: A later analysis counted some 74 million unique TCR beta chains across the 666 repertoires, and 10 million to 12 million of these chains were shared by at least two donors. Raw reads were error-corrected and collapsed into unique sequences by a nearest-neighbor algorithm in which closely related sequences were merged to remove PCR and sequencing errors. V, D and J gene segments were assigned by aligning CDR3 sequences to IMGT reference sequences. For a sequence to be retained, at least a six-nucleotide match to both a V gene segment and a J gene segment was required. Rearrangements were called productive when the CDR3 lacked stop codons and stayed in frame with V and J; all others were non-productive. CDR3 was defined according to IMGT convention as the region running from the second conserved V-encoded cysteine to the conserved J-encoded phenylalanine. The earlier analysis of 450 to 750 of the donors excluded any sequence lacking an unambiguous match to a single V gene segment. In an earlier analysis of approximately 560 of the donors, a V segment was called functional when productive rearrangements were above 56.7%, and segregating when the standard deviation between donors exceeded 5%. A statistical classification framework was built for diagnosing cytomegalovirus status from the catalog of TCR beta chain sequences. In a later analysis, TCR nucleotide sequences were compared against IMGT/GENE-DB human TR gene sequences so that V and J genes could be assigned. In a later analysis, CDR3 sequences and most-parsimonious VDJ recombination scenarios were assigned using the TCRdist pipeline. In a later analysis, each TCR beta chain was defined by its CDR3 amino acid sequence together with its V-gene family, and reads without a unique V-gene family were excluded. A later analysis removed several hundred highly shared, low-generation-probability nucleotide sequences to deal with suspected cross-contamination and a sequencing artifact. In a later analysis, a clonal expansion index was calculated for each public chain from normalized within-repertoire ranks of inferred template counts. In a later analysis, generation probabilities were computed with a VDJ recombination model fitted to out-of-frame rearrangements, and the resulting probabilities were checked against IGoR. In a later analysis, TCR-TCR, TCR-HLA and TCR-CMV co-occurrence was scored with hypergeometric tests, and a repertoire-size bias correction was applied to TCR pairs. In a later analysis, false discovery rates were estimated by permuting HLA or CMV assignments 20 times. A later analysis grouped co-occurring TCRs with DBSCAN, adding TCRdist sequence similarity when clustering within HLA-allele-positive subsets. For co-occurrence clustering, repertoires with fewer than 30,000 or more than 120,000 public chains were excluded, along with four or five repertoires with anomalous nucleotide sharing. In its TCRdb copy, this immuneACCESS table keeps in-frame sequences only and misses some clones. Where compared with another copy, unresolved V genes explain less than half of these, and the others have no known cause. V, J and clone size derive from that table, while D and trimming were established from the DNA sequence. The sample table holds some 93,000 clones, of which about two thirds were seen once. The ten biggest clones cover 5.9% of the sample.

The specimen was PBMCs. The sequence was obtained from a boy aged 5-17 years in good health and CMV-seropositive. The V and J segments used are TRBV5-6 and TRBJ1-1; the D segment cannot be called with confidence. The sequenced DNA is TGTGCCAGCAGCTTGGGTACAGAGATCATGAACACTGAAGCTTTCTTT. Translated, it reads CASSLGTEIMNTEAFF.